The clone carrying this T cell receptor (beta chain) showed up just a few times. The data were produced by immunoSEQ multiplex PCR, yet TCRdb's version contains in-frame clones alone and is incomplete. The sample comprises more than 80,000 clones, 91% of which are singletons, and around 1.7% rests with the top ten. The CDR3 length is 12 residues. Germline V gene data show CDR1 as GTSNPN and CDR2 as SVGIG (reference sequence). Losses at the gene ends were 3 bases for V and 6 bases for J; bases not matched to a gene: 2. These data come from a study of OX40 agonist ivuxolimab in advanced cancers. The sequences come from CD4+ or CD8+ T cells sorted from blood, collected in a trial of the OX40 agonist ivuxolimab. This rearrangement joins TRBV30 to TRBJ2-7, with 10 bases lining up with TRBD1. The TCR comes from an adult with an advanced solid tumor such as melanoma, head and neck, liver or kidney cancer. The CDR3 spells CAWRGQGGEQYF. CDR3 DNA: TGTGCCTGGAGAGGACAGGGGGGCGAGCAGTACTTC.